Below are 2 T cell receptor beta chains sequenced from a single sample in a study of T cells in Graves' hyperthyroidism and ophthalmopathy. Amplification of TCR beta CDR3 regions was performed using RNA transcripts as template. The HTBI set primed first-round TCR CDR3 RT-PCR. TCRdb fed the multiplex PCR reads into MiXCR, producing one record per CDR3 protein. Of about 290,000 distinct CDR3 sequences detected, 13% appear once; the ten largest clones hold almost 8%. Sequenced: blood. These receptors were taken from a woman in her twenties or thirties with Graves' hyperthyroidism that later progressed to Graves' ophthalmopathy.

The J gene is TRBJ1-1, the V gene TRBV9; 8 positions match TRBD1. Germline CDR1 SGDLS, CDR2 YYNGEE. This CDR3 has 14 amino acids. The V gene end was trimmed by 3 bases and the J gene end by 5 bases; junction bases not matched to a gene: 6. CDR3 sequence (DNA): TGTGCCAGCAGCGCCGAACAGGGGGATACTGAAGCTTTCTTT. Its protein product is CASSAEQGDTEAFF.

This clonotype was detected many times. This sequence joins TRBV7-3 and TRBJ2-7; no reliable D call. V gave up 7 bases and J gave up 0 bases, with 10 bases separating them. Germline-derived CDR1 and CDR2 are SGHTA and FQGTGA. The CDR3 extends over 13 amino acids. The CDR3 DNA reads TGTGCCAGCACCCTCAGCAACTCCTACGAGCAGTACTTC. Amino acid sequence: CASTLSNSYEQYF.